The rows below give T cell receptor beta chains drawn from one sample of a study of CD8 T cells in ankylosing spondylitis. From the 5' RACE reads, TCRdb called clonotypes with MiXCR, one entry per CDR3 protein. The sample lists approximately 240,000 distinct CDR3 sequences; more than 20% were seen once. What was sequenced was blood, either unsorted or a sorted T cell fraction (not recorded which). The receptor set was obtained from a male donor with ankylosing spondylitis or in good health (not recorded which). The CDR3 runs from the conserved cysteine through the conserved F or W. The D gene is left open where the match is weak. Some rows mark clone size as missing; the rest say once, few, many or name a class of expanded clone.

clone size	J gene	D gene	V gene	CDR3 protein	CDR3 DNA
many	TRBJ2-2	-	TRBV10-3	CAISESQVTGELFF	TGTGCCATCAGTGAGTCGCAGGTTACCGGGGAGCTGTTTTTT
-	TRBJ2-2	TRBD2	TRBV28	CASSPSGGAIYTGELFF	TGTGCCAGCAGTCCTAGCGGGGGGGCGATTTATACCGGGGAGCTGTTTTTT
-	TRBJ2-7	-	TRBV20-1	CSAGGRTAERGEQYF	TGCAGTGCTGGAGGGAGGACAGCTGAAAGGGGCGAGCAGTACTTC
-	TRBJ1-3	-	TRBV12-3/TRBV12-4	CADSLGGLNSGNTIYF	TGTGCCGACTCCTTGGGCGGGCTTAACTCTGGAAACACCATATATTTT
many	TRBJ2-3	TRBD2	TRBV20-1	CSARPAGLDGDTQYF	TGCAGTGCTAGACCCGCGGGACTAGACGGGGATACGCAGTATTTT
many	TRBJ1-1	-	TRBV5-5	CASSLQVTNTEAFF	TGTGCCAGCAGCTTGCAGGTCACGAACACTGAAGCTTTCTTT
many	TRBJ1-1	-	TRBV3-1	CASSQGGSYTEAFF	TGTGCCAGCAGCCAAGGCGGCAGCTACACTGAAGCTTTCTTT
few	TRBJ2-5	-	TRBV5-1	CASSTGAGAETQYF	TGCGCCAGCAGCACCGGAGCAGGAGCAGAGACCCAGTACTTC
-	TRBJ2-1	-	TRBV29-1	CSVASNEQFF	TGCAGCGTTGCGTCCAATGAGCAGTTCTTC
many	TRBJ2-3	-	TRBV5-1	CASRALTDTQYF	TGCGCCAGCAGGGCCCTCACAGATACGCAGTATTTT
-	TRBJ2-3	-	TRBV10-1	CASSDMGAGTDTQYF	TGCGCCAGCAGTGATATGGGTGCAGGCACAGATACGCAGTATTTT
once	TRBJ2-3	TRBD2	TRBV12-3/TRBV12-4	CASSQRGPTDTQYF	TGTGCCAGCAGTCAGCGGGGGCCGACAGATACGCAGTATTTT
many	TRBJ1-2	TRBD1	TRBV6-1	CASTSGQLYGYTF	TGTGCCAGCACCTCGGGACAGCTCTATGGCTACACCTTC
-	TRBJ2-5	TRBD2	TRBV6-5	CASSWGRGEQTQYF	TGTGCCAGCAGTTGGGGCCGGGGGGAGCAGACCCAGTACTTC